This entry features one T cell receptor (beta chain) sequence. 5'RACE template switching with UMIs produced the TCR beta cDNA. TCRdb reprocessed the 5' RACE reads and stores each CDR3 protein as one record, lacking DNA. This sample's table has about 150,000 distinct CDR3 sequences. This specimen belongs to a study of T cells expressing NK-cell markers. Source material: blood T cells: a sorted CD56 or NKG2C T cell subset, CD4+ or CD8+ T cells, or bulk PBMC T cells (not recorded which). The sequence was obtained from a woman between 50 and 59 years old in good health.

The CDR3 reads CASSQVRGDSGNEQFF. V and J are TRBV3-1 and TRBJ2-1; as DNA is missing, the TRBD1 call by TCRdb cannot be tested. The germline V gene has CDR1 LGHDT and CDR2 YNNKEL (reference sequence). The CDR3 is 16 residues long.